The clone carrying this TCR beta chain has ten or more counts. The data stem from a study of identical twins. Trimming took 3 bases from V and 0 from J, leaving 6 bases between them. This CDR3 spans 15 amino acids. TCRdb independently ran MiXCR on the 5' RACE reads; one entry per CDR3 protein. The table includes approximately 240,000 distinct CDR3 sequences, over 13% detected once. The chain joins TRBV12-3 or TRBV12-4 to TRBJ2-6, with D possibly being TRBD1 or TRBD2 (5 bases each). This receptor was obtained from a woman aged 18-29 years in good health. Specimen: memory (CD45RO+) T cells sorted from blood. The CDR3 is CASSLGVSGANVLTF. The CDR3, as DNA: TGTGCCAGCAGTTTGGGGGTCTCTGGGGCCAACGTCCTGACTTTC.